A few counts support the clone carrying this TCR beta chain. This sample was included in a study of identical twins. The authors used template switching to add a universal primer site and gave cDNA unique molecular identifiers. MiXCR, applied by TCRdb to the 5' RACE reads, yields one record per CDR3 protein. Among some 900,000 distinct CDR3 sequences, about 12% were seen once, and the ten largest hold around 1.5%. Germline CDR1 is LGHDT and CDR2 is YNNKEL (reference sequence). The CDR3 covers 15 residues. Trimming pared 0 bases from V and 8 bases from J, leaving 16 bases between. The data were also submitted as part of a second study, on yellow fever vaccine responses in identical twins.

The chain combines TRBV3-1 with TRBJ1-2; a possible D gene is TRBD1 (6 bases). This sequence originates from a woman between 18 and 29 years old in good health. Sequencing was performed on PBMCs. This chain's CDR3 is CASSQDNRVGGGYTF. The CDR3 nucleotides are TGTGCCAGCAGCCAAGATAACAGGGTTGGAGGCGGCTACACCTTC.